This entry lists 5 T cell receptor beta chains sequenced from one sample in a study of vaccination effects on CD4 cells after COVID-19. Researchers isolated CD4+ T cells once around 11 days of culture had elapsed. The antigens these receptors bind are not known. Repertoires were generated with immunoSEQ multiplex PCR, while TCRdb's copy carries only in-frame clones and drops some. Here the sample spans about 30,000 clones, 65% being singletons. Sequencing was performed on CD4+ T cells from PBMCs cultured without peptide, taken before COVID-19 vaccination. These receptors were obtained from a human donor who received a COVID-19 vaccine.

The rearrangement links TRBV4-1 to TRBJ1-2; 9 bases align to TRBD1. The CDR3 contains 14 residues. Trimming removed 4 bases from V and 2 bases from J; junction bases left unmatched: 2. The germline V gene encodes CDR1 MGHRA and CDR2 YSYEKL. CDR3 region: CASSPGTGNYGYTF. The CDR3 DNA reads TGCGCCAGCAGCCCCGGGACAGGGAACTATGGCTACACCTTC.

V and J are TRBV6-5 and TRBJ2-1; 9 bases match TRBD2. CDR3 length equals 15 residues. With V trimmed by 6 bases and J by 5 bases, 8 bases remained unmatched. The germline CDR1 and CDR2 sequences are MNHEY and SVGAGI. The CDR3 DNA is TGTGCCAGCAGCGCGACTAGCGGTCCAAACAATGAGCAGTTCTTC. Its protein product is CASSATSGPNNEQFF.

This clone has just a few counts. The chain employs TRBV12-3 or TRBV12-4 and TRBJ2-7, with D unresolved. V was trimmed by 7 bases and J by 6 bases, leaving 16 bases between them. The CDR3 has 13 residues. This chain's CDR3 is CASTRDGYLEQYF. DNA for the CDR3: TGTGCCAGCACCCGAGACGGTTATCTCGAGCAGTACTTC.

V usage is TRBV11-1 and J usage is TRBJ2-5; 8 bases align to TRBD1. CDR1 and CDR2 (germline): SGHAT, FQDESV (reference sequence). The length of the CDR3 is 15 residues. J gave up 5 bases and V 5 bases, and 10 bases lay outside the gene matches. CDR3 loop: CASSDNQGAGETQYF. DNA for the CDR3: TGTGCCAGCAGCGATAATCAGGGGGCAGGGGAGACCCAGTACTTC.

The chain employs TRBV2 and TRBJ2-1; maybe TRBD2 (7 bases). The length of the CDR3 is 16 residues. V was shortened by 2 bases and J by 4 bases, with 15 bases between the two germline ends. The V gene's germline CDR1 is SNHLY and CDR2 FYNNEI. This CDR3 reads CASSEQGTISYNEQFF. The DNA of the CDR3 is TGTGCCAGCAGTGAACAGGGGACTATTTCATACAATGAGCAGTTCTTC.